This TCR beta chain was profiled in a study of CD8 T cells in ankylosing spondylitis. This clonotype was counted only a few times. TCRdb fed the 5' RACE reads into MiXCR, producing one record per CDR3 protein. The sample has 130,000 to 150,000 distinct CDR3 sequences, 7.5% to 9.5% seen once; the top ten hold approximately 7%. V trimming: 2 bases; J trimming: 4 bases; junction bases outside the gene matches: 10. Germline V gene sequence: CDR1 SGHRS, CDR2 YFSETQ. The CDR3 runs to 18 residues. The source material was synovial fluid, either unsorted or a sorted T cell fraction (not recorded which). The receptor was derived from a male donor with ankylosing spondylitis. The J gene is TRBJ2-1, the V gene TRBV5-1; 12 bases are a match to TRBD2. CDR3 coding DNA: TGCGCCAGCAGCTTCCCGACTAGCGGGGGAGTCTCTTACAATGAGCAGTTCTTC. Translation: CASSFPTSGGVSYNEQFF.